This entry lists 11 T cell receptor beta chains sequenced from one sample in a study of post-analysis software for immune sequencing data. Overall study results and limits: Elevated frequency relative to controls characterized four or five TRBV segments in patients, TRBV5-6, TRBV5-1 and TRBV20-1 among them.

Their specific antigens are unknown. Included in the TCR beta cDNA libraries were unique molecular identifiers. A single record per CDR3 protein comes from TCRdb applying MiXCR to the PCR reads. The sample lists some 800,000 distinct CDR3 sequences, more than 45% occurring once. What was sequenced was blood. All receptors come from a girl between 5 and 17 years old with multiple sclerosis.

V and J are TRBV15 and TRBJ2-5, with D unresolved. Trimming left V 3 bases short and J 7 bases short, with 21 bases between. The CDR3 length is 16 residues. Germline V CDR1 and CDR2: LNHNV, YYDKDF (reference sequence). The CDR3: CATSSPRIQDKGTQYF. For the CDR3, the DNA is TGTGCCACCAGCAGTCCCAGGATACAAGATAAGGGGACCCAGTACTTC.

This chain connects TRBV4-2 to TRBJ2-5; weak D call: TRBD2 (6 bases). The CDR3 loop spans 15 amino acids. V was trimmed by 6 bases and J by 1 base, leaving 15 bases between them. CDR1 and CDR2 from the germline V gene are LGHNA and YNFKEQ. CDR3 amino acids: CASSLSGPLQETQYF. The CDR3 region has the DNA TGTGCCAGCAGTCTGAGCGGGCCCCTCCAAGAGACCCAGTACTTC.

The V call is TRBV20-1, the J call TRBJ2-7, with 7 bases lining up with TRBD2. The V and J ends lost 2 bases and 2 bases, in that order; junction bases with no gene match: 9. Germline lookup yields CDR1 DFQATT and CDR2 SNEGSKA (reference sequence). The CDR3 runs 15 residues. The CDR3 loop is CSARFRDYYPYEQYF. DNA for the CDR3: TGCAGTGCTAGATTCCGGGACTACTACCCCTACGAGCAGTACTTC.

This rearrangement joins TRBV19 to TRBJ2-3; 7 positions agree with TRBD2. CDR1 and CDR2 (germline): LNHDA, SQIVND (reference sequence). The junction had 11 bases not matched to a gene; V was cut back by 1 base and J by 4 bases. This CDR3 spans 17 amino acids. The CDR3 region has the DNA TGTGCCAGTAGTATAGGACGGTTCGGCGGGAGAGCAGATACGCAGTATTTT. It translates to CASSIGRFGGRADTQYF.

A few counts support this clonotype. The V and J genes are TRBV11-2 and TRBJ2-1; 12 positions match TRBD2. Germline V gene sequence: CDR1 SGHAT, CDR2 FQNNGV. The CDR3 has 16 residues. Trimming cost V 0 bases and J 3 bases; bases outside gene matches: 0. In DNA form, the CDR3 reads TGTGCCAGCAGCTTAGAGGGACTAGCGGGCTACAATGAGCAGTTCTTC. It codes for CASSLEGLAGYNEQFF.

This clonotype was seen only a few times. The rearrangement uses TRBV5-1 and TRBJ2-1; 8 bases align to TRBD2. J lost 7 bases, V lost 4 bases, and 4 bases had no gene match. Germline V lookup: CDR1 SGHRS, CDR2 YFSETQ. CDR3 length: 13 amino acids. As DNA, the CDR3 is TGCGCCAGCAGCCGGGAGGGTCGGAATGAGCAGTTCTTC. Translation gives CASSREGRNEQFF.

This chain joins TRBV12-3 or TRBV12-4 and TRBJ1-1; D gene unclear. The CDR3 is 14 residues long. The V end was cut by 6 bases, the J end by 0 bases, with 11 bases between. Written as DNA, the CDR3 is TGTGCCAGCAGAACCGGGGTAGTGAACACTGAAGCTTTCTTT. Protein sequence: CASRTGVVNTEAFF.

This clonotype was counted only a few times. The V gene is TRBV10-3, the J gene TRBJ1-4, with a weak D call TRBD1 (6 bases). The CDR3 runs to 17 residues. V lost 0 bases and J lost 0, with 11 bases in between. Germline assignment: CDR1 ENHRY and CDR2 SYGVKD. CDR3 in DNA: TGTGCCATCAGTGAGTCGTGGAGGGGGGCAACTAATGAAAAACTGTTTTTT. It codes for CAISESWRGATNEKLFF.

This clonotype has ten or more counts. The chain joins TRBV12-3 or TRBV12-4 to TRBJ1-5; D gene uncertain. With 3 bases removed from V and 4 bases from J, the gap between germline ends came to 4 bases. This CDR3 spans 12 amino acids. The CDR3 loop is CASSFGNQPQHF. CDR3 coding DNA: TGTGCCAGCAGTTTTGGGAATCAGCCCCAGCATTTT.

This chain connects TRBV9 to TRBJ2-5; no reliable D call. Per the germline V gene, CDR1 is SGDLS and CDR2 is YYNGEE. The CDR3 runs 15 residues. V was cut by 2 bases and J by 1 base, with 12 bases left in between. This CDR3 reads CASSVGQTVQETQYF. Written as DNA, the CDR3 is TGTGCCAGCAGCGTCGGGCAGACGGTCCAAGAGACCCAGTACTTC.

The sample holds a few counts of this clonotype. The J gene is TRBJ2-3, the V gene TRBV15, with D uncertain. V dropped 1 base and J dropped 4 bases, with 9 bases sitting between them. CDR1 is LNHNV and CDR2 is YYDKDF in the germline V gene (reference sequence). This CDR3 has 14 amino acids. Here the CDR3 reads CATSRAVVPDTQYF. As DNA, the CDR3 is TGTGCCACCAGCAGAGCGGTTGTTCCAGATACGCAGTATTTT.